These 13 T cell receptor beta chains came from one sample sequenced in a study of memory CD4+ T cells and cytomegalovirus serostatus. The table came from immunoSEQ multiplex PCR; TCRdb's copy has only in-frame clones and leaves some out. This sample carries about 57,000 clones, around 80% of them seen once, and the ten largest clones take around 0.83%. The sort gate was single viable CD3+CD4+CD8-CD45RO+ cells for memory CD4+ T cells. The sequenced material came from memory CD4+ T cells from blood. These receptors were taken from an adult in good health and CMV-seronegative.

V usage is TRBV5-1 and J usage is TRBJ2-3; 9 nucleotides agree with TRBD2. From germline, CDR1 is SGHRS and CDR2 YFSETQ. V lost 4 bases and J lost 3; bases outside the gene matches: 3. This CDR3 is 14 amino acids long. CDR3 bases: TGCGCCAGCAGCATAGCGGGAGTAACAGATACGCAGTATTTT. As protein: CASSIAGVTDTQYF.

The CDR3 loop is CASSPVSRGWGQPQHF. Here the CDR3 DNA reads TGTGCCAGCAGTCCGGTTAGTCGAGGCTGGGGTCAGCCCCAGCATTTT. V and J are TRBV6-4 and TRBJ1-5; D remains unclear. Deletions cut 5 bases from V and 6 bases from J, with 20 bases between. This CDR3 is 16 amino acids long. Germline V CDR1 and CDR2: MRHNA, SNTAGT.

The rearrangement uses TRBV28 and TRBJ1-1; D possibly corresponds to TRBD1 (5 bases). Germline V lookup: CDR1 MDHEN, CDR2 SYDVKM. The CDR3 totals 13 residues. Trimming removed 8 bases at V and 7 bases at J, with 17 bases between. DNA for the CDR3: TGTGCCAGCTCCCGGCGGACAACTAATGAAGCTTTCTTT. Its protein product is CASSRRTTNEAFF.

V gene TRBV7-2 combines with J gene TRBJ1-2, with D possibly matching TRBD1 (6 bases). CDR3 length equals 13 residues. Germline values: CDR1 SGHTA, CDR2 FQGNSA. V lost 7 bases to trimming and J lost 6 bases, with 15 bases between them. CDR3 sequence (DNA): TGTGCCAGCACCTACGGCAGGGGTGATGGCTACACCTTC. It translates to CASTYGRGDGYTF.

This clone is medium-sized. This sequence joins TRBV28 and TRBJ1-1; 9 positions match TRBD1. The CDR3 runs to 15 residues. Germline assignment: CDR1 MDHEN and CDR2 SYDVKM. V shed 6 bases, J shed 4 bases, and the junction held 9 bases outside the gene matches. CDR3 sequence: CASSPGTGRGTEAFF. The CDR3 nucleotides read TGTGCCAGCAGCCCCGGGACAGGGAGGGGCACTGAAGCTTTCTTT.

This chain links TRBV29-1 with TRBJ1-5; tentatively, D is TRBD1 (5 bases). CDR1 SQVTM and CDR2 ANQGSEA come from the germline V gene. The CDR3 has 15 residues. The V and J ends lost 6 bases and 6 bases respectively, with 21 bases between them. CDR3 residues: CSVQFDGGRSQPQHF. The CDR3 DNA sequence: TGCAGCGTACAATTTGATGGGGGGAGGTCTCAGCCCCAGCATTTT.

The CDR3 DNA follows: TGTGCCACCAGCAGAGATAAGGGGTCTAGCGGGAGGGGTGAGCAGTTCTTC. Protein product: CATSRDKGSSGRGEQFF. The genes are TRBV15 and TRBJ2-1, with 12 bases that match TRBD2. Germline-derived CDR1 and CDR2 are LNHNV and YYDKDF (reference sequence). The trim removed 0 bases at V and 9 bases at J, leaving 9 bases unmatched. The CDR3 sequence is 17 residues long.

The J gene is TRBJ2-3, the V gene TRBV10-3, with D uncertain. The CDR3 has 13 residues. Trimming shortened V by 4 bases and J by 2 bases, and 7 bases separated the two germline ends. The germline V gene has CDR1 ENHRY and CDR2 SYGVKD. This CDR3 reads CAISVGVTDTQYF. CDR3 in DNA: TGTGCCATCAGTGTTGGGGTCACAGATACGCAGTATTTT.

This clone was detected only a few times. The V gene is TRBV5-4, the J gene TRBJ2-3, with TRBD2 matching 7 bases. The CDR3 sequence is 16 residues long. The germline CDR1 and CDR2 sequences are SGHNT and YYREEE (reference sequence). The V and J ends lost 4 bases and 2 bases, in that order; junction bases with no gene match: 10. The CDR3: CASSPTTSRSTDTQYF. The CDR3 DNA reads as TGTGCCAGCAGCCCTACGACTAGCAGATCCACAGATACGCAGTATTTT.

This clone was seen more than once but under ten times. The chain carries TRBV11-2 and TRBJ1-2; unclear D gene. Trimming took 3 bases from V and 7 from J, leaving 6 bases between them. The CDR3 extends over 11 amino acids. The germline CDR1 and CDR2 sequences are SGHAT and FQNNGV. The CDR3 bases are TGTGCCAGCAGCTTGGAGGGTGGCTACACCTTC. It encodes CASSLEGGYTF.

This clone was counted between two and nine times. The V call is TRBV11-2, the J call TRBJ2-5; D is perhaps TRBD1 or TRBD2 (6 bases each). Deletions cut 7 bases from V and 7 bases from J, with 19 bases between. Germline V gene lookup returns CDR1 SGHAT and CDR2 FQNNGV. The CDR3 has 14 amino acids. The CDR3 bases are TGTGCCAGCAAGGAGGGGGACTCATTAGGGACCCAGTACTTC. As protein: CASKEGDSLGTQYF.

The chain is built from TRBV30 and TRBJ1-1; the D gene is possibly TRBD1 (5 bases). Trimming removed 0 bases at V and 1 base at J, with 6 bases between. Germline loops: CDR1 GTSNPN, CDR2 SVGIG (reference sequence). The CDR3 covers 13 residues. The chain's CDR3 is CAWSVGANTEAFF. In DNA, the CDR3 is TGTGCCTGGAGTGTAGGGGCGAACACTGAAGCTTTCTTT.

This clone is medium-sized within its sample. The chain recombines TRBV18 with TRBJ2-7; 11 positions match TRBD2. The CDR3 covers 16 residues. From germline, CDR1 is KGHSH and CDR2 LQKENI. V gave up 3 bases and J gave up 3 bases; unmatched junction bases: 7. This CDR3 is CASSPGLAGGGYEQYF. The CDR3 DNA sequence: TGTGCCAGCTCACCTGGGCTAGCGGGGGGCGGCTACGAGCAGTACTTC. The full variable domain, its missing parts supplied by reference TRBV18 and TRBJ2-7, is NAGVMQNPRHLVRRRGQEARLRCSPMKGHSHVYWYRQLPEEGLKFMVYLQKENIIDESGMPKERFSAEFPKEGPSILRIQQVVRGDSAAYFCASSPGLAGGGYEQYFGPGTRLTVT.